What follows is one T cell receptor (beta chain) and its context. Its antigen remains unidentified. There are no base qualities to consult, and no much larger clone falls within one base. Instead of sorted cells or RNA, genomic DNA extracted from peripheral blood served as the source for amplifying TCR beta rearrangements. The germline V gene (reference sequence) gives CDR1 as WNHNN and CDR2 as SYGVQD. Counted from cysteine to phenylalanine, this CDR3 has 16 amino acids. This entry keeps only the CDR3 DNA: 48 bases, framed from base 1. V sheds 2 bases and J sheds 4 bases, leaving 15 bases between their ends. This specimen belongs to a study of T cell repertoires in aging, cancer and after chemotherapy (dated by TCRdb to 2018 to 2020). In terms of the full investigation: Donors were distributed across six age groups ranging from 30 or younger to 70 or older, with at least three individuals included per group. Control TCR repertoires from healthy donors were recorded across several months to years, and re-sampling revealed clear clonal overlap. To look at immunoaging and at how T cells reconstitute after chemotherapy, the study profiled TCR beta repertoires in peripheral blood from both healthy donors and cancer patients. The cohort comprised 200 to 250 cancer patients, roughly 90 with hematological and around 130 with solid cancers, plus 95 healthy donors as a reference group. The complete dataset included about 8.8 million TCR reads.

The full study reports these points: Declining TCR diversity with age in healthy donors was mainly explained by loss of richness; in cancer patients, loss of evenness also contributed. In both cancer cohorts, the median generation probability rose over the chemotherapy interval, which suggests that the repertoire was reconstituted through rebound thymic output. Significantly lower blood TCR diversity and higher clonality were observed in untreated patients with hematological or solid cancers than in age-matched healthy donors. According to the authors, the repertoire data do not permit conclusions about immunological memory after chemotherapy.

Rearranged TRB sequences spanning V, D and J segments were amplified by multiplex touch-down PCR using a mixed TRB-A/B primer pool. Illumina adapters and sample indices were attached to the amplicons in two consecutive PCR reactions using Phusion HS II polymerase. Amplicons were gel-purified with the NucleoSpin Gel and PCR Clean-up kit, then checked with Qubit and an Agilent 2100 Bioanalyzer. The libraries were sequenced on an Illumina MiSeq with 600-cycle, single-indexed, paired-end runs. The paper's data handling went like this. MiXCR versions 2.12 and 3.0.5 were used to process the TRB sequences. Each unique CDR3 nucleotide sequence was treated as one clone, and only productive sequences with two or more reads were kept. Shannon diversity, evenness, clonality (one minus evenness), and alpha-parameterized diversity profiles from alpha 0 to 5 were included as repertoire metrics. Generation probabilities of clones in paired pre- and post-chemotherapy samples were computed with the IGoR algorithm. Clones were called with MiXCR by TCRdb after fastp trimmed the public reads at Q25, and only in-frame beta chains were retained. Entries are consolidated by CDR3 protein sequence, retaining the most common genes and DNA. None of the V and J calls come from the authors' own analysis; TCRdb made them. The sample records over 8,500 distinct CDR3 sequences, approximately 25% of which are singletons. The ten biggest clones cover around 2.8% of the sample.

The sequence links TRBV10-1 to TRBJ2-1; the best D guess is TRBD1, with 5 bases matching. The TCR originated in a human donor in good health. Sequencing was done on a sample of blood. The DNA is TGCGCCAGCAGTGAGAGTCATGGGGCGTTTTACAATGAGCAGTTCTTC. Translated, it reads CASSESHGAFYNEQFF.